Each of the 21 T cell receptor beta chains below was sequenced from the same sample in a study of glioma-infiltrating T cells. TCR alpha and beta CDR3 regions were amplified from RNA using iRepertoire nested multiplex PCR. Each CDR3 protein is one row after TCRdb ran MiXCR on the multiplex PCR reads. The sample lists over 140,000 distinct CDR3 sequences; more than 35% were seen once. The sequenced material came from glioma tissue, nonneoplastic brain tissue, or PBMCs (not recorded which). The origin of the receptors is a human donor with low-grade glioma or glioblastoma, undergoing nonglioma brain surgery, or in good health (not recorded which).

This clonotype was counted many times. The V gene is TRBV27, the J gene TRBJ2-7, with TRBD1 matching 7 bases. V trimming: 0 bases; J trimming: 0 bases; junction bases outside the gene matches: 5. Germline CDR1 reads MNHEY; CDR2 reads SMNVEV (reference sequence). This CDR3 is built from 16 residues. In DNA, the CDR3 is TGTGCCAGCAGTTTATCCGTGACAGGGTCCTCCTACGAGCAGTACTTC. Its translation is CASSLSVTGSSYEQYF.

This clonotype was found many times. The chain recombines TRBV27 with TRBJ2-1, with 12 bases identical to TRBD2. The CDR3 length is 18 residues. CDR1 and CDR2 (germline): MNHEY, SMNVEV (reference sequence). The trim removed 4 bases at V and 0 bases at J, leaving 7 bases unmatched. CDR3: CASSSGLAGLSSYNEQFF. The CDR3 bases are TGTGCCAGCAGTTCGGGACTAGCGGGTTTGAGCTCCTACAATGAGCAGTTCTTC.

This sequence joins TRBV7-2 and TRBJ2-7; possibly TRBD2 for D (6 bases). V lost 1 base and J 6 bases, leaving 7 bases between the germline ends. The CDR3 loop spans 12 amino acids. Germline V lookup: CDR1 SGHTA, CDR2 FQGNSA. The CDR3 is CASSLGRVEQYF. CDR3 sequence (DNA): TGTGCCAGCAGCTTAGGGAGGGTCGAGCAGTACTTC.

The chain uses TRBV7-2 and TRBJ1-1; unclear D gene. V was clipped by 5 bases and J by 2 bases, with 6 bases between them. The germline V gene encodes CDR1 SGHTA and CDR2 FQGNSA. This CDR3 contains 12 residues. The CDR3 DNA sequence: TGTGCCAGCAGCACATTTAACACTGAAGCTTTCTTT. As protein: CASSTFNTEAFF.

The gene calls are TRBV7-9 and TRBJ2-3; D uncertain. V was clipped by 3 bases and J by 6 bases, with 10 bases between them. This CDR3 region has 13 residues. Germline V gene sequence: CDR1 SEHNR, CDR2 FQNEAQ (reference sequence). The CDR3 protein is CASSLRTVDTQYF. The CDR3 DNA follows: TGTGCCAGCAGCTTGCGAACGGTCGATACGCAGTATTTT.

This clonotype was seen only a few times. This chain joins TRBV6-1 and TRBJ1-2; possibly TRBD1 for D (5 bases). The germline V gene encodes CDR1 MNHNS and CDR2 SASEGT. V was shortened by 6 bases and J by 6 bases, with 14 bases between the two germline ends. The CDR3 sequence is 13 residues long. This CDR3 reads CASRLNRLNGYTF. The CDR3 DNA follows: TGTGCCAGCAGGCTAAACAGGCTCAATGGCTACACCTTC.

This clonotype was seen a few times. The chain has TRBV20-1 and TRBJ1-1; weak D call: TRBD1 (6 bases). There are 15 residues in the CDR3. Looked up from germline, CDR1 is DFQATT and CDR2 is SNEGSKA (reference sequence). The germline V and J ends were trimmed by 3 bases and 6 bases, with 20 bases remaining between them. The CDR3 sequence: CSARTGGLSNSEAFF. As DNA, the CDR3 is TGCAGTGCTAGGACAGGAGGGTTGAGCAACTCTGAAGCTTTCTTT.

V gene TRBV6-1 combines with J gene TRBJ1-3, with D uncertain. Germline values: CDR1 MNHNS, CDR2 SASEGT. The V gene lost 6 bases and the J gene lost 4 bases, with 13 bases spanning the gap. The CDR3 spans 14 residues. The chain's CDR3 is CASSPRSAGNTIYF. The CDR3 coding sequence is TGTGCCAGCAGCCCCAGGAGCGCGGGAAACACCATATATTTT.

The CDR3 DNA follows: TGCAGTGCTCCCCAGGGGCCCAATCAGCCCCAGCATTTT. Its translation: CSAPQGPNQPQHF. The rearrangement uses TRBV20-1 and TRBJ1-5; D may be TRBD1 (6 bases). Germline lookup yields CDR1 DFQATT and CDR2 SNEGSKA (reference sequence). The CDR3 has 13 residues. Trimming left V 5 bases short and J 3 bases short, with 11 bases between.

This clonotype was observed a few times. The V and J genes are TRBV6-1 and TRBJ1-1; 7 positions match TRBD1. With V trimmed by 7 bases and J by 0 bases, 8 bases remained unmatched. CDR3 length: 15 residues. CDR1 and CDR2 from the germline V gene are MNHNS and SASEGT. In nucleotides, the CDR3 is TGTGCCAGCACCGGGACAGAGTTAATGAACACTGAAGCTTTCTTT. It is translated as CASTGTELMNTEAFF.

The chain employs TRBV18 and TRBJ1-1; the D is unclear. The CDR3 runs to 15 residues. Germline V gene data show CDR1 as KGHSH and CDR2 as LQKENI. Trimming pared 4 bases from V and 1 base from J, leaving 13 bases between. In nucleotides, the CDR3 is TGTGCCAGCTCACGGAGCACTCTGGAGAACACTGAAGCTTTCTTT. Its protein is CASSRSTLENTEAFF. Using reference TRBV18 and TRBJ1-1 for the parts outside the CDR3, the full variable domain is NAGVMQNPRHLVRRRGQEARLRCSPMKGHSHVYWYRQLPEEGLKFMVYLQKENIIDESGMPKERFSAEFPKEGPSILRIQQVVRGDSAAYFCASSRSTLENTEAFFGQGTRLTVV.

This clonotype was observed many times. The J gene is TRBJ1-2, the V gene TRBV6-1; D is possibly TRBD1 (6 bases). V lost 5 bases to trimming and J lost 6 bases, with 16 bases between them. In germline, CDR1 is MNHNS, CDR2 SASEGT. The CDR3 has 14 residues. In nucleotides, the CDR3 is TGTGCCAGCAGTCGATATCGACAGGTGGATGGCTACACCTTC. This gives the protein CASSRYRQVDGYTF.

This clonotype was recorded a few times. J is TRBJ2-3 and V is TRBV7-2; tentatively, D is TRBD2 (7 bases). CDR3 length equals 16 residues. Germline V gene sequence: CDR1 SGHTA, CDR2 FQGNSA. Trimming took 2 bases from V and 1 from J, leaving 13 bases between them. The CDR3 bases are TGTGCCAGCAGCTTAACGGGGGCGGGGGGCACAGATACGCAGTATTTT. Its protein product is CASSLTGAGGTDTQYF.

Comments on this clonotype: A read error may be the cause here, since a much bigger clone is one base away. CDR3 in amino acids: CASSYSRLSETKYF. CDR3 in DNA: TGTGCCAGCAGTTACAGTAGACTTTCGGAGACCAAGTACTTC. The chain combines TRBV6-6 with TRBJ2-5; no reliable D call. Germline CDR1 reads MNHNY; CDR2 reads SVGAGI (reference sequence). The length of the CDR3 is 14 residues.

This clonotype was seen a single time. The chain uses TRBV11-1 and TRBJ2-2; D is uncertain. Germline CDR1 and CDR2: SGHAT and FQDESV (reference sequence). V was pared by 5 bases and J by 6 bases, with 13 bases between. CDR3 length: 14 amino acids. CDR3 in DNA: TGTGCCAGCAGCGACCGATATGCATCCGGGGAGCTGTTTTTT. As protein: CASSDRYASGELFF.

V gene TRBV6-1 combines with J gene TRBJ2-2; no definite D call. Trimming left V 7 bases short and J 7 bases short, with 16 bases between. CDR1 MNHNS and CDR2 SASEGT come from the germline V gene. CDR3 length: 14 amino acids. CDR3 sequence: CASNTGRRNGELFF. The CDR3 DNA follows: TGTGCCAGCAATACGGGCCGCAGAAACGGGGAGCTGTTTTTT.

In this sample, this clonotype turned up a few times. The chain carries TRBV27 and TRBJ1-2, with TRBD1 as a possible D gene (6 bases). V was pared by 4 bases and J by 8 bases, with 14 bases between. CDR3 length: 13 residues. Per germline, CDR1 MNHEY and CDR2 SMNVEV (reference sequence). CDR3 DNA: TGTGCCAGCAGTTCCGGGACAACGACCGGCTACACCTTC. Translation: CASSSGTTTGYTF.

J is TRBJ2-1 and V is TRBV2; D gene unclear. The CDR3 covers 13 residues. V dropped 5 bases and J dropped 4 bases, with 9 bases sitting between them. Germline V gene lookup returns CDR1 SNHLY and CDR2 FYNNEI. The DNA of the CDR3 is TGTGCCAGCAGTAACCAACCTTACAATGAGCAGTTCTTC. Its translation is CASSNQPYNEQFF.

The chain is built from TRBV7-2 and TRBJ2-1; D may be TRBD1 or TRBD2 (5 bases each). The V gene's germline CDR1 is SGHTA and CDR2 FQGNSA. With 5 bases removed from V and 8 bases from J, the gap between germline ends came to 16 bases. The CDR3 covers 14 residues. CDR3: CASSRVGTADEQFF. DNA of the CDR3: TGTGCCAGCAGCCGCGTAGGGACCGCGGATGAGCAGTTCTTC.

This clonotype was seen more than once but under ten times. The V and J genes are TRBV24-1 and TRBJ2-1, with D tentatively TRBD2 (5 bases). The CDR3 contains 16 residues. Germline V gene data show CDR1 as KGHDR and CDR2 as SFDVKD. The V end was cut by 4 bases, the J end by 0 bases, with 12 bases between. In DNA form, the CDR3 reads TGTGCCACCAGTGACCGACTACTGAGCTCCTACAATGAGCAGTTCTTC. It codes for CATSDRLLSSYNEQFF.

The table lists this clonotype with a few counts. The chain carries TRBV19 and TRBJ2-7; 11 positions match TRBD2. V gave up 2 bases and J gave up 3 bases; unmatched junction bases: 0. The CDR3 is made up of 14 amino acids. From germline, CDR1 is LNHDA and CDR2 SQIVND (reference sequence). Here the CDR3 reads CASSILAGGYEQYF. In DNA form, the CDR3 reads TGTGCCAGTAGTATACTAGCGGGAGGCTACGAGCAGTACTTC. Full variable domain (remainder filled in from reference TRBV19 and TRBJ2-7): DGGITQSPKYLFRKEGQNVTLSCEQNLNHDAMYWYRQDPGQGLRLIYYSQIVNDFQKGDIAEGYSVSREKKESFPLTVTSAQKNPTAFYLCASSILAGGYEQYFGPGTRLTVT.